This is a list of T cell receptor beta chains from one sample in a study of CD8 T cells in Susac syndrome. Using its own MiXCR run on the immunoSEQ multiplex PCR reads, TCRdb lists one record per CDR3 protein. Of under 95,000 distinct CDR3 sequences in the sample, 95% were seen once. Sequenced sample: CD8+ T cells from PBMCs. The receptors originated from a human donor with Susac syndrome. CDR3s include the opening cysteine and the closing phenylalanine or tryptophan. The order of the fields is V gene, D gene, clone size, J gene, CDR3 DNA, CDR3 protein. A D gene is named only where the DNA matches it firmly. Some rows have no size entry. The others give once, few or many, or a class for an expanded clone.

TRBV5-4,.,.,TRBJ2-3,TGTGCCAGCAGCTACGCTGGGGGGAGCACAGATACGCAGTATTTT,CASSYAGGSTDTQYF
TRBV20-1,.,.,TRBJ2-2,TGCAGTGCACGGGAGAGTTTAGGCACCGGGGAGCTGTTTTTT,CSARESLGTGELFF
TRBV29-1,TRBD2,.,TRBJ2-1,TGCAGCGTTGTGTCCGGGAGGACCTCCTACAATGAGCAGTTCTTC,CSVVSGRTSYNEQFF
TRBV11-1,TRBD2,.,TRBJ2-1,TGTGCCAGCATCTTAGGGGCGGGAGGGCCCCACAATGAGCAGTTCTTC,CASILGAGGPHNEQFF
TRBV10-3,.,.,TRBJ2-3,TGTGCCATCACCGACCCTAGCGCAGATACGCAGTATTTT,CAITDPSADTQYF
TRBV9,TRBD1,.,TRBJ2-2,TGTGCCAGCAGCTCAGGGACAGGTACGAACACCGGGGAGCTGTTTTTT,CASSSGTGTNTGELFF
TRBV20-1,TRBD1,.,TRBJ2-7,TGCAGTGCTAGAGATCTACAGGGGGACTCCTACGAGCAGTACTTC,CSARDLQGDSYEQYF
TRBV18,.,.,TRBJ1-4,TGTGCCAGCTCACCACCAGACTCAACTAATGAAAAACTGTTTTTT,CASSPPDSTNEKLFF
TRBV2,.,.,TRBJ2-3,TGTGCCAGCAGTGAAGGCGAGCCTCCTAGCACAGATACGCAGTATTTT,CASSEGEPPSTDTQYF
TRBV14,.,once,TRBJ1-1,TGTGCCAGCAGCCTCCTTATTCCGAACACTGAAGCTTTCTTT,CASSLLIPNTEAFF
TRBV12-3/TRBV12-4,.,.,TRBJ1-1,TGTGCCAGCAGTTTACCCACGGGCACTGAAGCTTTCTTT,CASSLPTGTEAFF
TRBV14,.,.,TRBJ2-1,TGTGCCAGCAGCCAGGAGATGGGGTCCTACAATGAGCAGTTCTTC,CASSQEMGSYNEQFF
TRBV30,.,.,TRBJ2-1,TGTGCCTGGACGGACTACCTCAATGAGCAGTTCTTC,CAWTDYLNEQFF
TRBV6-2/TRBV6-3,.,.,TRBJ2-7,TGTGCCAGCACCGAGGCACGGGACTACGAGCAGTACTTC,CASTEARDYEQYF
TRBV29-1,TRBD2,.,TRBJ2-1,TGCAGCGTTTACACTAGCGGGGGAGAGCAGTTCTTC,CSVYTSGGEQFF
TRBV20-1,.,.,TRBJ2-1,TGCAGTGCTAGAGATATGGGCGGCTCCACTTACAATGAGCAGTTCTTC,CSARDMGGSTYNEQFF
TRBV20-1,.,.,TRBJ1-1,TGCAGTGCTAGAGTTCCGGCTAAATCGGACACTGAAGCTTTCTTT,CSARVPAKSDTEAFF
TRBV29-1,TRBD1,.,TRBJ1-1,TGCAGCTTCACAGGGGGCACTGAAGCTTTCTTT,CSFTGGTEAFF